This record looks at one T cell receptor beta chain sequence and its context. Its antigen has not been determined. There are no base qualities to consult, and no much larger clone falls within one base. Library preparation used the immunoSEQ multiplex PCR assay. For the multiplex PCR, a mixture combining 60 forward primers for TCR Vbeta segments and 13 reverse primers for TCR Jbeta segments was used. Amplification of the CDR3 region of rearranged TCR beta genes was performed with a multiplex PCR assay on genomic DNA. Amplified TCR beta libraries were sequenced as 87-base-pair reads on the Illumina HiSeq System. For the original study's pipeline: A later analysis tallied 80 million to 95 million unique TCR beta chains across the roughly 610 repertoires, and 10 million to 11 million of those chains were shared by two or more donors. To remove PCR and sequencing errors, raw reads were error-corrected and collapsed into unique sequences using a nearest-neighbor algorithm that merged closely related sequences. CDR3 sequences were aligned to IMGT reference sequences to assign V, D and J gene segments. Each retained sequence needed at least a six-nucleotide match to both a V gene segment and a J gene segment. Rearrangements were classified as productive when the CDR3 lacked stop codons and remained in frame with V and J, and all other rearrangements were classified as non-productive. Following IMGT convention, CDR3 was defined as the stretch from the second conserved V-encoded cysteine up to the conserved J-encoded phenylalanine. Sequences without an unambiguous match to a single V gene segment were excluded from the earlier analysis of 587 of the donors. In an earlier analysis of some 590 of the donors, V segments were called functional above 56.7% productive rearrangements and were called segregating when the between-donor standard deviation exceeded 5%. A statistical classification framework was built for diagnosing cytomegalovirus status from the catalog of TCR beta chain sequences. In a later analysis, TCR nucleotide sequences were compared against IMGT/GENE-DB human TR gene sequences so that V and J genes could be assigned. In a later analysis, CDR3 sequences and most-parsimonious VDJ recombination scenarios were assigned using the TCRdist pipeline. A later analysis defined each TCR beta chain by its CDR3 amino acid sequence plus V-gene family, and excluded reads lacking a unique V-gene family. To address suspected cross-contamination and a sequencing artifact, a later analysis removed around 600 highly shared, low-generation-probability nucleotide sequences. A later analysis calculated a clonal expansion index for each public chain from normalized within-repertoire ranks of inferred template counts. A later analysis computed generation probabilities with a VDJ recombination model fitted to out-of-frame rearrangements, and checked the results against IGoR. Hypergeometric tests were used in a later analysis to score TCR-TCR, TCR-HLA and TCR-CMV co-occurrence, with a repertoire-size bias correction applied to the TCR pairs. To estimate false discovery rates, a later analysis permuted the HLA or CMV assignments 20 times. A later analysis grouped co-occurring TCRs with DBSCAN, adding TCRdist sequence similarity when clustering within HLA-allele-positive subsets. Repertoires with fewer than 30,000 or more than 120,000 public chains, plus five repertoires with anomalous nucleotide sharing, were excluded from co-occurrence clustering. Here the immuneACCESS table is served through TCRdb, limited to in-frame sequences with V and J called. Missing clones are a known gap in these copies; in checked studies unresolved V genes cover under half, and the rest lacks a known reason. Clonal size and the V and J genes are those of that table, whereas D and trimming came from the DNA. The sample table holds 95,000 to 120,000 clones, of which around 68% were seen once. The top ten clonotypes cover 4% to 4.5% of the sample.

The data originate from a study of cytomegalovirus exposure and HLA in healthy donors (dated by TCRdb to the late 2010s). Study-level background: An earlier analysis of some 550 of the donors reported more than 250 Gb of sequence data and 100 million to 140 million unique TCR beta sequences from about 179 million T cells. Around 320 gigabases of sequencing data and 70 million to 85 million unique TCR sequences were included in an early release covering about 600 HLA-typed donors. The genetic ancestry cluster associated with self-reported Caucasian donors included 80% to 90% of the 398 genotyped donors. The study aimed to test whether cataloging public T cell receptors could reveal signatures of past pathogen exposure. The study used immunosequencing to profile the T cell repertoires of about 670 subjects and linked those repertoires to cytomegalovirus serostatus. A separate validation cohort of approximately 120 different subjects was used in addition to the roughly 720-subject first cohort. To predict cytomegalovirus infection status, the study combined high-throughput TCR immunosequencing, statistical association of individual TCRs with disease status, and machine learning. A later analysis re-examined previously published TCR beta repertoires from about 700 donors and added high-resolution HLA genotyping to investigate patterns of TCR occurrence. The later analysis used no new phenotypic data to find candidate immune exposures, relying instead on TCR beta sequences and their occurrence across donors. To decide whether each TCR beta V gene segment behaved as functional or pseudogenic, an earlier analysis of approximately 600 of the donors relied on high-throughput TCR beta sequencing. Alongside the repertoire data, information on donor age, sex, ethnicity and CMV serostatus was compiled. A later genetic analysis took genome-wide SNP genotypes for 398 of the 666 donors and used that subset as a discovery cohort. All discovery cohort repertoires had been generated on a single sequencing platform. Both class I and class II loci were covered by HLA typing, at four-digit resolution. The number of donors typed differed by locus, with roughly 620-630 for A, B, C, DRB1 and DQB1, around 560 for DQA1, over 600 for DPA1, and 472 for DPB1. Roughly 5 DR-DQ haplotypes were treated as single units for association and clustering because of strong linkage in the cohort. Across roughly 420 genotyped donors of the cohort, an average of roughly 250,000 unique TCR beta nucleotide sequences per donor were sequenced, and approximately 19% of those sequences were non-productive. General conclusions and limits of the study: For the cohort, immune exposure information was limited to CMV serostatus. In a later analysis, most CMV-associated TCR beta chains were found to appear HLA-restricted, with HLA associations seemingly driven largely by CMV exposure. In vitro tests confirmed that a few of the cytomegalovirus-associated TCR beta chains recognize cytomegalovirus antigens. The authors suggested that the approach could potentially be generalized to other disease states and immunological phenotypes. In an earlier analysis of roughly 560 of the donors, most TCR beta V segments were observed in productive rearrangements about 87% or about 30% of the time, broadly matching IMGT annotations. Strong co-occurrence of HLA alleles, especially DR and DQ, made assigning TCR associations to individual alleles difficult. The study gave a list of 150 to 200 TCR beta chains associated with cytomegalovirus. Correlated functional status among segregating V segments might reflect linkage disequilibrium, but an unknown experimental factor could not be ruled out. A later analysis found that HLA-associated TCR beta chains were more clonally expanded and had lower generation probabilities than equally common non-associated chains. Because HLA typing was unavailable for some donors at each locus, only the typed subset was used in association tests. An association between a missense DCLRE1C variant and V-gene and J-gene trimming of TCR beta chains was found in a later genetic analysis and replicated in an independent cohort. A cluster of highly shared sequence variants was judged likely to be a technical artifact of the sequencing pipeline. The 87-base-pair reads could not distinguish some IMGT-functional V segments, including TRBV6-2 and TRBV6-3, so those segments were excluded. A later genetic analysis reported fewer N-insertions in productive TCRs among donors in an Asian-associated ancestry cluster than the roughly 620-donor mean. At a false discovery rate of 0.05, a later analysis linked roughly 17,000 TCR beta sequences to specific HLA alleles. A further reported finding was that TCR beta sequences accurately predicted the HLA-A and HLA-B alleles for most subjects in the first cohort. Most TCR sequences were observed very rarely across donors, whereas some public TCRs were present in many individuals. The classifier was reported to diagnose cytomegalovirus status with high specificity and sensitivity in both the original cohort and the validation cohort. According to a later analysis, parvovirus B19, influenza, CMV and Epstein-Barr virus appeared linked to several top co-occurrence clusters. Sequencing depth was assumed to be roughly uniform across donors in the presence/absence analyses, though that assumption may not hold. Approximately 16 rarely observed V segments, including chromosome 9 orphons, were excluded from the earlier analysis of 550 to 700 of the donors because counts were too low. A later analysis found that TCR association rates varied across HLA loci, with DRB1 alleles showing the most associated TCRs and HLA-C alleles the fewest. In this cohort, only TCR beta chains were sequenced, and detectable features were limited by the absence of alpha or paired-chain data.

The cohort consisted of 600 to 750 healthy bone marrow donors. Cohort members were all nominally healthy when sampled, although unrecorded immune exposures were likely present. The donor tested CMV seropositive, placing the donor among the 290 or so seropositive members of the cohort. A peripheral blood sample was provided by each donor, and peripheral blood mononuclear cells were used for TCR beta sequencing. Genomic DNA was extracted from the blood cell samples with the Qiagen DNeasy Blood Extraction Kit. Reading the germline V gene (reference sequence) gives CDR1 SEHNR and CDR2 FQNEAQ. Here V drops 5 bases and J drops 3 bases, and the junction holds 7 bases not matched to any gene. The CDR3 measures 15 amino acids from cysteine to phenylalanine. Solely the CDR3 DNA is kept, with 45 bases framed from the first base.

The TCR comes from a woman between 40 and 50 years old in good health and CMV-seropositive. Sequenced sample: PBMCs. The chain joins TRBV7-9 to TRBJ1-2, with TRBD1 identical over 9 junction bases. This receptor carries the CDR3 CASSRGQGKDYGYTF. In nucleotide form, the sequence is TGTGCCAGCAGCCGGGGACAGGGTAAGGACTATGGCTACACCTTC.